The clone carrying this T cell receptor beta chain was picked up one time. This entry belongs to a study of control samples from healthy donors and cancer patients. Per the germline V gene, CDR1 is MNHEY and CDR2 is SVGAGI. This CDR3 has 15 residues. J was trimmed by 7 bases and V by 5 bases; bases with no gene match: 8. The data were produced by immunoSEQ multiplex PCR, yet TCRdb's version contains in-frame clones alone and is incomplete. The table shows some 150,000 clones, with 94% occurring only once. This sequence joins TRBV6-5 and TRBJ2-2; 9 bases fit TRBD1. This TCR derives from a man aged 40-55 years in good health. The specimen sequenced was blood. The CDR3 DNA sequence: TGTGCCAGCAGTCCCACAGGGGGCTCTGGCGGGGAGCTGTTTTTT. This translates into CASSPTGGSGGELFF.